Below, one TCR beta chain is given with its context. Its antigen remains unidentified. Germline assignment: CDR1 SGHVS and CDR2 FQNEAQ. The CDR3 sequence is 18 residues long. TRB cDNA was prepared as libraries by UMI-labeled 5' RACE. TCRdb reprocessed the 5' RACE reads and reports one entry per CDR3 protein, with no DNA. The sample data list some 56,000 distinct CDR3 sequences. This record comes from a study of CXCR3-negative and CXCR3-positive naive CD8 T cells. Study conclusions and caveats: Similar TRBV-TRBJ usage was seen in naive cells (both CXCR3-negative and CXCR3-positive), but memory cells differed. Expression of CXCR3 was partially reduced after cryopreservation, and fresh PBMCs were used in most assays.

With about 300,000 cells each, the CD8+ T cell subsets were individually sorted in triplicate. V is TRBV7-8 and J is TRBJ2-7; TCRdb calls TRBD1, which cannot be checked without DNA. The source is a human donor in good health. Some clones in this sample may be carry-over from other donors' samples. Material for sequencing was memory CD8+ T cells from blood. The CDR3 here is CASSLVPTGLPSVYEQYF.